The rows below give T cell receptor beta chains drawn from one sample of a study of blood T cell repertoires in COVID-19. Method: immunoSEQ multiplex PCR; TCRdb's copy keeps in-frame clones and lacks some. The sample lists around 68,000 clones, 65% to 80% occurring once. Sequenced sample: peripheral blood. These receptors were collected from a woman in her fifties or sixties with acute or convalescent COVID-19. CDR3s include the opening cysteine and the closing phenylalanine or tryptophan. The D gene is left open where the match is weak. The size of a clone is reported for some rows only, either as once, few or many, or as a class for expanded clones.

cdr3_length j_call clone_size v_call d_call cdr3_aa cdr3_nt
13 TRBJ2-2 . TRBV29-1 . CSAQQQNTGELFF TGCAGCGCGCAACAGCAAAACACCGGGGAGCTGTTTTTT
16 TRBJ2-1 . TRBV5-1 TRBD1 CASSLGGQPSYNEQFF TGCGCCAGCAGCTTGGGGGGACAGCCCTCCTACAATGAGCAGTTCTTC
13 TRBJ1-2 . TRBV30 . CAWSVSRAHGYTF TGTGCCTGGAGTGTAAGCAGGGCACATGGCTACACCTTC
14 TRBJ1-5 . TRBV27 . CASSLRGGNQPQHF TGTGCCAGCAGTTTACGCGGGGGCAATCAGCCCCAGCATTTT
12 TRBJ2-7 . TRBV10-3 . CAIWPGVGEQYF TGTGCCATCTGGCCGGGTGTTGGAGAGCAGTACTTC
14 TRBJ2-3 . TRBV2 . CANSLSGSSDTQYF TGTGCCAACTCTCTTTCCGGGAGTTCAGATACGCAGTATTTT
14 TRBJ1-5 . TRBV6-5 . CASSPNRSNQPQHF TGTGCCAGCAGCCCGAACAGGAGCAATCAGCCCCAGCATTTT
14 TRBJ2-1 . TRBV5-5 . CASSLGHPYNEQFF TGTGCCAGCAGCCTGGGACACCCCTACAATGAGCAGTTCTTC
14 TRBJ1-2 . TRBV4-2 . CASSQEQGYYGYTF TGTGCCAGCAGCCAAGAACAGGGTTACTATGGCTACACCTTC
16 TRBJ2-3 . TRBV5-1 . CASSLRGNKEADTQYF TGCGCCAGCAGCTTGCGGGGGAATAAGGAAGCAGATACGCAGTATTTT
16 TRBJ1-2 . TRBV7-8 TRBD1 CASSLSWGDRGYGYTF TGTGCCAGCAGCTTATCTTGGGGGGACAGGGGCTATGGCTACACCTTC
17 TRBJ2-1 . TRBV4-2 TRBD2 CASSQDGTSAAYNEQFF TGTGCCAGCAGCCAAGATGGCACTAGCGCCGCCTACAATGAGCAGTTCTTC
16 TRBJ2-3 . TRBV28 . CASSSNRGGFTDTQYF TGTGCCAGCAGTTCGAACAGGGGAGGCTTCACAGATACGCAGTATTTT
14 TRBJ2-1 . TRBV19 TRBD1 CASSIQGAGNEQFF TGTGCCAGTAGTATTCAGGGGGCGGGTAATGAGCAGTTCTTC
15 TRBJ1-2 . TRBV19 TRBD1 CASNPGTDLNYGYTF TGTGCCAGTAACCCCGGGACAGATCTTAACTATGGCTACACCTTC
16 TRBJ2-5 . TRBV5-1 TRBD2 CASSLGGTSGQETQYF TGCGCCAGCAGCTTGGGCGGGACTAGCGGGCAAGAGACCCAGTACTTC
13 TRBJ2-2 . TRBV21-1 . CASSTPGSGELFF TGTGCCAGCAGCACTCCAGGGTCCGGGGAGCTGTTTTTT
14 TRBJ2-1 . TRBV5-1 . CASRSDSSYNEQFF TGCGCCAGCAGATCTGACAGCTCCTACAATGAGCAGTTCTTC
14 TRBJ2-1 . TRBV18 TRBD2 CASSPPSGDNEQFF TGTGCCAGCTCACCCCCTAGCGGGGACAATGAGCAGTTCTTC
13 TRBJ2-1 . TRBV29-1 . CSVSWLAMNEQFF TGCAGCGTTTCTTGGCTAGCTATGAATGAGCAGTTCTTC
12 TRBJ1-2 . TRBV30 . CAWSVSYYGYTF TGTGCCTGGAGCGTCAGTTACTATGGCTACACCTTC
11 TRBJ1-1 once TRBV7-2 . CASSLHSEAFF TGTGCCAGCAGCTTACATTCTGAAGCTTTCTTT
13 TRBJ2-5 . TRBV2 . CASKRGAGETQYF TGTGCCAGCAAGCGTGGGGCTGGAGAGACCCAGTACTTC
15 TRBJ1-6 . TRBV7-3 . CASSLSPSYNSPLHF TGTGCCAGCAGCTTATCCCCCAGTTATAATTCACCCCTCCACTTT
16 TRBJ2-5 . TRBV9 TRBD2 CASSLTPGLAQETQYF TGTGCCAGCAGCCTTACCCCGGGACTAGCGCAAGAGACCCAGTACTTC
13 TRBJ1-2 . TRBV21-1 . CAHAGGELNGYTF TGTGCCCACGCGGGGGGGGAGCTGAATGGCTACACCTTC
14 TRBJ2-5 once TRBV27 . CASSLKSTQETQYF TGTGCCAGCAGTTTAAAGTCTACCCAAGAGACCCAGTACTTC
11 TRBJ2-7 . TRBV6-6 . CASQGEYEQYF TGTGCCAGCCAAGGGGAATACGAGCAGTACTTC
15 TRBJ2-5 . TRBV9 . CASSVEDFGGETQYF TGTGCCAGCAGCGTAGAAGACTTCGGAGGAGAGACCCAGTACTTC
13 TRBJ1-4 . TRBV6-5 . CASSEGLGEKLFF TGTGCCAGCAGCGAGGGCCTTGGTGAAAAACTGTTTTTT
14 TRBJ2-3 . TRBV3-1/TRBV3-2 TRBD2 CASFAGGRTDTQYF TGTGCCAGCTTCGCGGGAGGGAGAACAGATACGCAGTATTTT
18 TRBJ1-2 . TRBV7-2 . CASSSSGNRVSQGYGYTF TGTGCCAGCAGCTCGAGCGGCAACAGGGTTAGTCAGGGCTATGGCTACACCTTC
16 TRBJ1-6 . TRBV19 TRBD1 CASRARDSSNNSPLHF TGTGCCAGTAGAGCCCGGGACAGTTCGAATAATTCACCCCTCCACTTT
17 TRBJ2-1 . TRBV7-8 . CASSSRLGESSYNEQFF TGTGCCAGCAGCTCGCGACTAGGGGAAAGCTCCTACAATGAGCAGTTCTTC
13 TRBJ2-7 once TRBV24-1 . CATRASGRGEQYF TGTGCCACCAGAGCGAGCGGGCGGGGAGAGCAGTACTTC
14 TRBJ1-1 . TRBV6-5 TRBD1 CASSYTRQGRKAFF TGTGCCAGCAGTTACACACGACAGGGGCGAAAAGCTTTCTTT
15 TRBJ1-1 . TRBV7-2 TRBD1 CASSLEVGGQAEAFF TGTGCCAGCAGCTTAGAAGTAGGGGGCCAGGCTGAAGCTTTCTTT
15 TRBJ2-5 few TRBV19 . CASSISGGWEETQYF TGTGCCAGTAGTATATCCGGGGGTTGGGAAGAGACCCAGTACTTC
12 TRBJ2-1 . TRBV24-1 . CATGLEVGEQFF TGTGCCACCGGATTAGAGGTGGGTGAGCAGTTCTTC
15 TRBJ2-7 . TRBV21-1 . CASSEAGTSAHEQYF TGTGCCAGCAGCGAAGCTGGGACTAGCGCCCACGAGCAGTACTTC
16 TRBJ2-1 . TRBV14 . CASSQDPGLGKNEQFF TGTGCCAGCAGCCAAGATCCGGGGTTAGGAAAAAATGAGCAGTTCTTC
14 TRBJ1-2 . TRBV3-1/TRBV3-2 . CASSQAPGGDGYTF TGTGCCAGCAGCCAGGCCCCGGGGGGGGACGGCTACACCTTC
15 TRBJ2-2 . TRBV5-1 . CASTIEVQNTGELFF TGCGCCAGCACCATTGAAGTACAGAACACCGGGGAGCTGTTTTTT
14 TRBJ2-7 few TRBV18 TRBD2 CASSPPSGSSEQYF TGTGCCAGCTCACCACCTAGCGGGAGTAGCGAGCAGTACTTC
18 TRBJ2-6 . TRBV6-1 TRBD1 CASSEGGDRGFGANVLTF TGTGCCAGCAGTGAAGGAGGAGACAGGGGATTTGGGGCCAACGTCCTGACTTTC
13 TRBJ1-1 . TRBV5-1 . CASSVGRDSEAFF TGCGCCAGCAGCGTGGGTCGGGATTCTGAAGCTTTCTTT
14 TRBJ2-5 . TRBV7-8 TRBD1 CASKGQPALETQYF TGTGCCAGCAAGGGACAGCCCGCTTTAGAGACCCAGTACTTC
18 TRBJ2-3 . TRBV4-2 TRBD2 CASSLHPGLAGGGVTQYF TGTGCCAGCAGCTTACACCCGGGACTAGCGGGAGGAGGAGTTACGCAGTATTTT
16 TRBJ1-1 . TRBV6-1 . CASSEGAARMNTEAFF TGTGCCAGCAGTGAAGGGGCAGCACGTATGAACACTGAAGCTTTCTTT
13 TRBJ2-5 . TRBV18 . CASSPETEETQYF TGTGCCAGCTCACCAGAGACAGAAGAGACCCAGTACTTC
15 TRBJ1-1 . TRBV3-1/TRBV3-2 . CASSPRRTTRGEAFF TGTGCCAGCAGTCCCCGACGGACAACCCGAGGTGAGGCTTTCTTT
15 TRBJ1-1 . TRBV28 . CASRQLLGGATEAFF TGTGCCAGCAGACAACTTCTAGGGGGGGCCACTGAAGCTTTCTTT
13 TRBJ2-5 . TRBV7-2 . CASSLVYGRTQYF TGTGCCAGCAGCTTAGTGTATGGGCGTACCCAGTACTTC
14 TRBJ1-1 . TRBV7-3 TRBD1 CASSLFGQGAEAFF TGTGCCAGCAGCTTGTTCGGACAGGGCGCTGAAGCTTTCTTT
15 TRBJ1-2 once TRBV4-2 TRBD1 CASSQSTGSNYGYTF TGTGCCAGCAGCCAATCGACAGGGAGTAACTATGGCTACACCTTC
16 TRBJ2-3 . TRBV11-2 TRBD2 CASSLRASGVLDTQYF TGTGCCAGCAGCTTACGGGCTAGCGGGGTGCTGGATACGCAGTATTTT